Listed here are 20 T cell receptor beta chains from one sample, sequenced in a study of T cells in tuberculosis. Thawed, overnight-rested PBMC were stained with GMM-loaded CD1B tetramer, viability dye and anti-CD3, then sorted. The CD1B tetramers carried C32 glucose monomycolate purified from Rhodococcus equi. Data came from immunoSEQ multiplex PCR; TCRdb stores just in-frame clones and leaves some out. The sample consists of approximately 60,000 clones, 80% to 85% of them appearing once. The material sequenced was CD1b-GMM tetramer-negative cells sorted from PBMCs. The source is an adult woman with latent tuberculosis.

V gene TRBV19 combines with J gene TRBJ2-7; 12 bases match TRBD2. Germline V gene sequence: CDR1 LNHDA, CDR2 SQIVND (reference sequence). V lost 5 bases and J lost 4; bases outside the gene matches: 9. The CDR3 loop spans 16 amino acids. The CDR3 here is CASSHTTSGRRYEQYF. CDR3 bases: TGTGCCAGTAGTCATACTACTAGCGGGAGGAGGTACGAGCAGTACTTC.

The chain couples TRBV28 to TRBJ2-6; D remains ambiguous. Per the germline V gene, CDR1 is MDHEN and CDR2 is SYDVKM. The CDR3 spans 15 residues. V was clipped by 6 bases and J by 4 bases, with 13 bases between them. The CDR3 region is CASRGLHSGANVLTF. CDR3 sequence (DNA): TGTGCCAGCAGGGGCCTACACTCGGGGGCCAACGTCCTGACTTTC.

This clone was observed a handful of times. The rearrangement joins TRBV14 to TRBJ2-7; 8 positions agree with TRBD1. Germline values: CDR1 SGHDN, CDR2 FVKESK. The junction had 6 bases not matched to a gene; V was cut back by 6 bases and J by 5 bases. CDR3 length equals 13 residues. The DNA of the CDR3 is TGTGCCAGCAGGGTCCAGGGGGCGAACGAGCAGTACTTC. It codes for CASRVQGANEQYF.

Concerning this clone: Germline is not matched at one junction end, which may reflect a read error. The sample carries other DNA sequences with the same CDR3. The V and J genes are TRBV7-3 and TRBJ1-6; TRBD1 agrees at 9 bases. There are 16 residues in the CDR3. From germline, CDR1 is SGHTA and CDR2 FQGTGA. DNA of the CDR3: TGTGCCAGCAGCGCACAGGGGGCCGGCTATAATTCCCCCCTCCACTTT. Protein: CASSAQGAGYNSPLHF.

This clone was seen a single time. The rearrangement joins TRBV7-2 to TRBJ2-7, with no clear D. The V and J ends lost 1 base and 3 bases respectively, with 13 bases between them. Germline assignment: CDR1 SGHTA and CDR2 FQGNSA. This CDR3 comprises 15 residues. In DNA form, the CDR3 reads TGTGCCAGCAGCTTAGAGACTGGCCCACACTACGAGCAGTACTTC. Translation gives CASSLETGPHYEQYF.

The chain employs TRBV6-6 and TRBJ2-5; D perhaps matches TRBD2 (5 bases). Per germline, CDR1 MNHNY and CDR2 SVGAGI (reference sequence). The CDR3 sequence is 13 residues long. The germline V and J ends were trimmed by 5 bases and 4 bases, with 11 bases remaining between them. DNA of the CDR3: TGTGCCAGCAGTACCCGGGCGGGAGAGACCCAGTACTTC. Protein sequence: CASSTRAGETQYF.

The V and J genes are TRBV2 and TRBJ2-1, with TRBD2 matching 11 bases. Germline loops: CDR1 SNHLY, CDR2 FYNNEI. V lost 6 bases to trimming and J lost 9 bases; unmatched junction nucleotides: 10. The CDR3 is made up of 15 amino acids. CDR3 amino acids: CASRELAGDPSEQFF. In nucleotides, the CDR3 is TGTGCCAGCAGAGAACTAGCGGGAGACCCGAGTGAGCAGTTCTTC.

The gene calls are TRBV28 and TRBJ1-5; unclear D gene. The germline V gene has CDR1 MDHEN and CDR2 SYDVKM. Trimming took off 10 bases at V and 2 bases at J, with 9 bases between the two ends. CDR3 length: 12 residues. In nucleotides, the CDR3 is TGTGCCACCTCCAGCGGCAATCAGCCCCAGCATTTT. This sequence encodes CATSSGNQPQHF.

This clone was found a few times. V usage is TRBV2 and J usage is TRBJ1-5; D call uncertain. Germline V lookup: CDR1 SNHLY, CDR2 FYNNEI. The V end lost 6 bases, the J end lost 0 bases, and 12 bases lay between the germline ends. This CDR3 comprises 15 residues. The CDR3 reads CASSAGRDSNQPQHF. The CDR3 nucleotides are TGTGCCAGCAGCGCCGGACGGGATAGCAATCAGCCCCAGCATTTT.

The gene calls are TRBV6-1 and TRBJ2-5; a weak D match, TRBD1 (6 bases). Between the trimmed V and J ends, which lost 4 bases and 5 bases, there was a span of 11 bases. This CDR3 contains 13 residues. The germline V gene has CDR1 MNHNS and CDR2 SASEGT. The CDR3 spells CASSGGHGETQYF. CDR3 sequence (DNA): TGTGCCAGCAGTGGGGGGCATGGGGAGACCCAGTACTTC.

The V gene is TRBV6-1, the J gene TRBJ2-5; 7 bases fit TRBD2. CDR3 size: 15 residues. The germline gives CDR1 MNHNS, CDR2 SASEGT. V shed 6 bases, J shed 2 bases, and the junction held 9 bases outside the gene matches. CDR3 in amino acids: CASSQGGPQQETQYF. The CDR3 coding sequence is TGTGCCAGCAGCCAGGGAGGGCCGCAACAAGAGACCCAGTACTTC.

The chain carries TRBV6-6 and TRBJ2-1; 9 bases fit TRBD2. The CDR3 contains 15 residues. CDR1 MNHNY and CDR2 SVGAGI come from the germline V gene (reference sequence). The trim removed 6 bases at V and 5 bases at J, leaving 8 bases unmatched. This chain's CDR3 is CASSPGVAGDNEQFF. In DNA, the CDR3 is TGTGCCAGCAGCCCGGGGGTAGCGGGGGACAATGAGCAGTTCTTC.

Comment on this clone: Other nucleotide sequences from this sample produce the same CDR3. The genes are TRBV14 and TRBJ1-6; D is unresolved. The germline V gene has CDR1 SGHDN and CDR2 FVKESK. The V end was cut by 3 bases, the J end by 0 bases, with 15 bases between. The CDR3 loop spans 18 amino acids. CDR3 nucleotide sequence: TGTGCCAGCAGCCATCTCTGGCGGGGAAGCTCCTATAATTCACCCCTCCACTTT. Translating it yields CASSHLWRGSSYNSPLHF.

The chain's CDR3 is CAISVGSTNYGYTF. For the CDR3, the DNA is TGTGCCATCAGTGTCGGTAGTACTAACTATGGCTACACCTTC. The chain recombines TRBV10-3 with TRBJ1-2, with no clear D. CDR1 is ENHRY and CDR2 is SYGVKD in the germline V gene. The V and J ends lost 4 bases and 0 bases respectively, with 9 bases between them. The CDR3 is made up of 14 amino acids.

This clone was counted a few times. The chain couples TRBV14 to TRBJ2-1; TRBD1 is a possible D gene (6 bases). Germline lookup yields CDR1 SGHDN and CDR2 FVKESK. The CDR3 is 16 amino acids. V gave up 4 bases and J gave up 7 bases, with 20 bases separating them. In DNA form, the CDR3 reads TGTGCCAGCAGCCCCTTTGTGGGGGCTGGGGTGAATGAGCAGTTCTTC. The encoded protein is CASSPFVGAGVNEQFF.

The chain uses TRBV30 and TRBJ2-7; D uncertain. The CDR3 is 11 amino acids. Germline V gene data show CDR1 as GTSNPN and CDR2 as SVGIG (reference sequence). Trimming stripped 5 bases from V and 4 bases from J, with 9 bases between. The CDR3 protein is CAWARGYEQYF. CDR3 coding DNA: TGTGCCTGGGCTCGAGGTTACGAGCAGTACTTC.

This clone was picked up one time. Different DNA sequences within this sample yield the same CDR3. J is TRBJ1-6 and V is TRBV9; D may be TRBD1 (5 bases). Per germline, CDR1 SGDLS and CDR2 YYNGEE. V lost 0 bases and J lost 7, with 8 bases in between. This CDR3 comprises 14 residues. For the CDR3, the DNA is TGTGCCAGCAGCGTAGACAGGCCAAATTCACCCCTCCACTTT. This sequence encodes CASSVDRPNSPLHF.

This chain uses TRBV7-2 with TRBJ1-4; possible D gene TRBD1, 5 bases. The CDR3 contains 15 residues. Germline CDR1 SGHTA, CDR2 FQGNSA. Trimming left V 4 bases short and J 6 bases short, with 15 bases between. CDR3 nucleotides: TGTGCCAGCAGCTCGCAGTCGGGGGGAGATGAAAAACTGTTTTTT. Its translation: CASSSQSGGDEKLFF.

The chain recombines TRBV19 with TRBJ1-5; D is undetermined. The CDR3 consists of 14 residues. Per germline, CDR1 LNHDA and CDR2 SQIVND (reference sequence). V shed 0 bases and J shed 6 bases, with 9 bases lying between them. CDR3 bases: TGTGCCAGTAGTATAGACGGGTTCTCTCAGCCCCAGCATTTT. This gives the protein CASSIDGFSQPQHF.

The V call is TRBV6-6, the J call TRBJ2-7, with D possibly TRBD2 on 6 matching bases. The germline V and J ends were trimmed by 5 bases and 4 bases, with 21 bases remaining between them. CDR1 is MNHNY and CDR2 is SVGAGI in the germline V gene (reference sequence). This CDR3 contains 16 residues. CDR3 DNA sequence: TGTGCCAGCAGTAAGACCGGGACGGACTATGAATACGAGCAGTACTTC. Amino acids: CASSKTGTDYEYEQYF.